This T cell receptor beta chain was sequenced for a study of cytomegalovirus exposure and HLA in healthy donors (dated by TCRdb to the late 2010s). For the study in its entirety: According to an earlier analysis of 550 to 750 of the donors, 150 million to 200 million T cells yielded 117 million unique TCR beta sequences and around 280 Gb of sequence data. An early release covering over 500 HLA-typed donors comprised approximately 290 gigabases of sequencing data and about 90 million unique TCR sequences. Of the approximately 370 genotyped donors, less than 85% were placed in the genetic ancestry cluster associated with self-reported Caucasian donors. The aim of the study was to test whether cataloging public T cell receptors could identify signatures of past pathogen exposure. The T cell repertoires of several hundred subjects were profiled by immunosequencing and related to cytomegalovirus serostatus. Besides the first cohort of more than 650 subjects, a separate validation cohort made up of roughly 120 different subjects was used. The study combined high-throughput TCR immunosequencing, statistical association of individual TCRs with disease status, and machine learning to predict cytomegalovirus infection status. A later analysis re-examined previously published TCR beta repertoires from about 670 donors and added high-resolution HLA genotyping to investigate patterns of TCR occurrence. Rather than drawing on any new phenotypic data, the later analysis identified candidate immune exposures from TCR beta sequences and the way those sequences occurred across donors. In an earlier analysis of 587 of the donors, high-throughput TCR beta sequencing was used to judge whether each TCR beta V gene segment behaved as functional or pseudogenic. Donor age, sex, ethnicity and CMV serostatus were compiled together with the repertoire data. A later genetic analysis took genome-wide SNP genotypes for about three fifths of the roughly 670 donors and used that subset as a discovery cohort. Every repertoire in the discovery cohort had been generated on one and the same sequencing platform. Both class I and class II loci were covered by HLA typing, at four-digit resolution. Typing coverage differed by locus: A, B, C, DRB1 and DQB1 were typed in about 629-640 donors, DQA1 in about 550, DPA1 in approximately 610, and DPB1 in just under 490. Roughly 5 DR-DQ haplotypes were handled as single units for association and clustering because linkage in the cohort was strong. Among approximately 370 genotyped donors of the cohort, an average of around 240,000 unique TCR beta nucleotide sequences was sequenced per donor, of which about 20% were non-productive. Beyond this particular receptor, the publication reports: Strong co-occurrence of HLA alleles, especially DR and DQ, made assigning TCR associations to individual alleles difficult. A later genetic analysis associated a missense DCLRE1C variant with V-gene and J-gene trimming of TCR beta chains, and an independent cohort replicated the association. In a later genetic analysis, fewer N-insertions in productive TCRs were reported among donors in an Asian-associated ancestry cluster than the roughly 700-donor mean. Most TCR sequences were seen in very few donors, while some public TCRs were found in many individuals. In a later analysis, TCR association rates were found to vary across HLA loci, with the most associated TCRs seen for DRB1 alleles and the fewest for HLA-C alleles. Correlated functional status among segregating V segments might reflect linkage disequilibrium, but an unknown experimental factor could not be ruled out. A total of 164 TCR beta chains were listed by the study as associated with cytomegalovirus. A group of highly shared sequence variants was considered likely to be a technical artifact of the sequencing pipeline. Roughly uniform sequencing depth across donors was assumed in presence/absence analyses, although this assumption may not hold. Broadly in line with IMGT annotations, most TCR beta V segments showed up in productive rearrangements about 90% or about 30% of the time in an earlier analysis of 450 to 750 of the donors. A later analysis found that most CMV-associated TCR beta chains appeared HLA-restricted, with HLA associations seemingly driven largely by CMV exposure. In a later analysis, HLA-associated TCR beta chains showed more clonal expansion and lower generation probabilities than non-associated chains that were equally common. Because HLA typing was unavailable for some donors at each locus, only the typed subset was used in association tests. Immune exposure information for the cohort was limited to CMV serostatus. According to the authors, the approach could potentially be generalized to other disease states and immunological phenotypes. At a false discovery rate of 0.05, a later analysis linked about 16,000 TCR beta sequences to specific HLA alleles. In vitro tests confirmed that a few of the cytomegalovirus-associated TCR beta chains recognize cytomegalovirus antigens. A further reported finding was that TCR beta sequences accurately predicted the HLA-A and HLA-B alleles for most subjects in the first cohort. Because counts were too low, seventeen rarely observed V segments, including chromosome 9 orphons, were left out of the earlier analysis of over 550 of the donors. The classifier was reported to diagnose cytomegalovirus status with high specificity and sensitivity in both the original and validation cohorts. This cohort had only TCR beta chains sequenced, and the lack of alpha or paired-chain data limited which features could be detected. Some IMGT-functional V segments, including TRBV6-2 and TRBV6-3, could not be distinguished by the 87-base-pair reads and were therefore excluded. In a later analysis, several top co-occurrence clusters were reported to appear linked to parvovirus B19, influenza, CMV and Epstein-Barr virus.

Via the germline V gene, CDR1 is SGHTA and CDR2 FQGNSA. Trimming removed 2 bases from V and 0 bases from J, leaving 15 bases between the germline ends. CDR3 length: 17 amino acids, cysteine to phenylalanine. The kept DNA is CDR3 alone, 51 bases in frame from the first base. The method was the immunoSEQ multiplex PCR assay. The multiplex PCR relied on a mix of 60 forward primers for TCR Vbeta segments and 13 reverse primers for TCR Jbeta segments. The CDR3 region of rearranged TCR beta genes was amplified from genomic DNA by a multiplex PCR assay. Amplified TCR beta libraries were sequenced as 87-base-pair reads on the Illumina HiSeq System. Under the source paper's analysis protocol: In a later analysis, tens of millions of unique TCR beta chains were counted across the approximately 640 repertoires, and roughly 11 million of these chains were shared by at least two donors. To remove PCR and sequencing errors, raw reads were error-corrected and collapsed into unique sequences using a nearest-neighbor algorithm that merged closely related sequences. V, D and J gene segments were assigned by aligning CDR3 sequences to IMGT reference sequences. Each retained sequence needed at least a six-nucleotide match to both a V gene segment and a J gene segment. Rearrangements were classified as productive when the CDR3 lacked stop codons and remained in frame with V and J, and all other rearrangements were classified as non-productive. Following IMGT convention, CDR3 was defined as the stretch from the second conserved V-encoded cysteine up to the conserved J-encoded phenylalanine. Sequences without an unambiguous match to a single V gene segment were excluded from the earlier analysis of approximately 560 of the donors. An earlier analysis of 587 of the donors classified V segments as functional when productive rearrangements were above 56.7% and as segregating when the standard deviation between donors was above 5%. A statistical classification framework was developed to diagnose cytomegalovirus status using the catalog of TCR beta chain sequences. V and J gene assignment, in a later analysis, came from comparing TCR nucleotide sequences with IMGT/GENE-DB human TR gene sequences. The TCRdist pipeline was used in a later analysis to assign CDR3 sequences and most-parsimonious VDJ recombination scenarios. In a later analysis, each TCR beta chain was defined by its CDR3 amino acid sequence together with its V-gene family, and reads without a unique V-gene family were excluded. A later analysis removed 550 to 700 highly shared, low-generation-probability nucleotide sequences to deal with suspected cross-contamination and a sequencing artifact. A later analysis calculated a clonal expansion index for each public chain from normalized within-repertoire ranks of inferred template counts. In a later analysis, generation probabilities were computed with a VDJ recombination model fitted to out-of-frame rearrangements, and the resulting probabilities were checked against IGoR. In a later analysis, hypergeometric tests were used to score TCR-TCR, TCR-HLA and TCR-CMV co-occurrence, with a repertoire-size bias correction applied to TCR pairs. In a later analysis, false discovery rates were estimated by permuting HLA or CMV assignments 20 times. A later analysis grouped co-occurring TCRs with DBSCAN, adding TCRdist sequence similarity when clustering within HLA-allele-positive subsets. For co-occurrence clustering, repertoires with fewer than 30,000 or more than 120,000 public chains were excluded, along with about five repertoires with anomalous nucleotide sharing. This immuneACCESS table, as held by TCRdb, lists in-frame sequences with V and J called but not all clones. Of the missing ones, under half trace to an unresolved V gene in checked studies; the others have no known cause. Clone size and V and J calls were adopted from that table, with D and trimming inferred from the DNA. The sample records roughly 130,000 clones, roughly four fifths of which are singletons. The ten largest clones represent about 6% of the sample.

The cohort was made up of 500 to 800 healthy bone marrow donors. All cohort members were sampled while nominally healthy, although unrecorded immune exposures were likely present. The donor was CMV seropositive and belonged to the group of about 290 seropositive cohort members. Each donor provided a peripheral blood sample, and peripheral blood mononuclear cells were used for TCR beta sequencing. Genomic DNA was extracted from the blood cell samples with the Qiagen DNeasy Blood Extraction Kit. As for this clone: No antigen is known for it. Per-base quality was not reported, and no clone a single base away is much larger than it.

Sequencing was done on a sample of PBMCs. The sequence is built from TRBV7-2 and TRBJ2-3; a weak D assignment points to TRBD2 (6 bases agree). This TCR was sampled from a woman aged 50 to 60 in good health and CMV-seropositive. The CDR3 has the sequence CASSLLPPGVSTDTQYF. The bases read TGTGCCAGCAGCTTACTCCCTCCGGGGGTGAGCACAGATACGCAGTATTTT. With all but the CDR3 taken from the reference TRBV7-2 and TRBJ2-3 genes, the full variable domain is: GAGVSQSPSNKVTEKGKDVELRCDPISGHTALYWYRQSLGQGLEFLIYFQGNSAPDKSGLPSDRFSAERTGGSVSTLTIQRTQQEDSAVYLCASSLLPPGVSTDTQYFGPGTRLTVL.